These 31 T cell receptor beta chains were all obtained from the same sample, sequenced in a study of cytomegalovirus exposure and HLA in healthy donors. The repertoire was sequenced with immunoSEQ multiplex PCR; TCRdb's copy has only in-frame clones and lacks some. The sample contains roughly 130,000 clones, around nine tenths of which appear only once. Sequenced sample: PBMCs. The receptor source for this set is a man in his thirties or forties in good health and CMV-seronegative.

The V gene is TRBV11-2, the J gene TRBJ2-1, with D perhaps TRBD2 (6 bases). The CDR3 loop spans 15 amino acids. The germline CDR1 and CDR2 sequences are SGHAT and FQNNGV. Between the trimmed V and J ends, which lost 5 bases and 0 bases, there was a span of 11 bases. CDR3 sequence: CASSPQGGSYNEQFF. The CDR3 nucleotides read TGTGCCAGCAGCCCCCAGGGAGGCTCCTACAATGAGCAGTTCTTC. Based on the CDR3 plus reference TRBV11-2 and TRBJ2-1, the full variable domain is EAGVAQSPRYKIIEKRQSVAFWCNPISGHATLYWYQQILGQGPKLLIQFQNNGVVDDSQLPKDRFSAERLKGVDSTLKIQPAKLEDSAVYLCASSPQGGSYNEQFFGPGTRLTVL.

Only one count was recorded for this clone. The chain combines TRBV5-1 with TRBJ2-3, with a possible D match to TRBD1 (6 bases). Trimming pared 4 bases from V and 4 bases from J, leaving 13 bases between. The length of the CDR3 is 14 residues. CDR1 and CDR2 from the germline V gene are SGHRS and YFSETQ. The CDR3 DNA is TGCGCCAGCAGCCCGGCGCAGGGGCCAGATACGCAGTATTTT. Translated, it gives CASSPAQGPDTQYF. Variable domain in full (rest from reference TRBV5-1 and TRBJ2-3): KAGVTQTPRYLIKTRGQQVTLSCSPISGHRSVSWYQQTPGQGLQFLFEYFSETQRNKGNFPGRFSGRQFSNSRSEMNVSTLELGDSALYLCASSPAQGPDTQYFGPGTRLTVL.

V is TRBV28 and J is TRBJ1-2; TRBD1 is a possible D gene (6 bases). Germline assignment: CDR1 MDHEN and CDR2 SYDVKM. The CDR3 has 13 amino acids. Trimming stripped 1 base from V and 8 bases from J, with 11 bases between. CDR3 sequence: CASSLYPGEGYTF. The CDR3, as DNA: TGTGCCAGCAGTTTATATCCAGGGGAGGGCTACACCTTC.

The rearrangement links TRBV9 to TRBJ2-3; TRBD2 agrees at 8 bases. J lost 7 bases, V lost 4 bases, and 14 bases had no gene match. The CDR3 spans 16 residues. Germline V gene data show CDR1 as SGDLS and CDR2 as YYNGEE. This CDR3 is CASSPGGGGGLYTQYF. The DNA for the CDR3 is TGTGCCAGCAGCCCCGGGGGGGGCGGGGGGTTGTATACGCAGTATTTT.

The count of this clone is one. The J gene is TRBJ2-3, the V gene TRBV18, with 7 positions matching TRBD2. Germline values: CDR1 KGHSH, CDR2 LQKENI. CDR3 length: 15 residues. Trimming removed 4 bases from V and 0 bases from J; junction bases left unmatched: 4. CDR3 protein: CASSRDYLSTDTQYF. CDR3 in DNA: TGTGCCAGCTCACGGGACTACCTTAGCACAGATACGCAGTATTTT.

Only a few counts were recorded for this clone. The chain couples TRBV2 to TRBJ2-7, with D possibly matching TRBD1 (5 bases). Trimming took off 6 bases at V and 5 bases at J, with 11 bases between the two ends. This CDR3 has 12 residues. The germline CDR1 and CDR2 sequences are SNHLY and FYNNEI. In nucleotides, the CDR3 is TGTGCCAGCAGGCGACAGCTCGACGAGCAGTACTTC. The encoded protein is CASRRQLDEQYF.

The rearrangement uses TRBV7-8 and TRBJ2-3; TRBD2 matches at 8 bases. The CDR3 sequence is 15 residues long. Germline values: CDR1 SGHVS, CDR2 FQNEAQ. Unmatched junction bases numbered 5, after V lost 0 bases and J lost 6 bases. CDR3 residues: CASSLAPRTSDTQYF. Here the CDR3 DNA reads TGTGCCAGCAGCTTAGCCCCTCGGACTAGCGATACGCAGTATTTT.

The chain employs TRBV6-5 and TRBJ1-1, with 7 nucleotides matching TRBD1. This CDR3 is built from 14 residues. Trimming at V came to 3 bases and at J to 5 bases, leaving 6 bases not matched to a gene. Germline V lookup: CDR1 MNHEY, CDR2 SVGAGI. CDR3 nucleotides: TGTGCCAGCAGTTATGGTCAGGGGGTGACTGAAGCTTTCTTT. Protein sequence: CASSYGQGVTEAFF.

The chain carries TRBV6-4 and TRBJ1-6; D is perhaps TRBD1 (5 bases). Per germline, CDR1 MRHNA and CDR2 SNTAGT. V gave up 0 bases and J gave up 7 bases, with 16 bases separating them. The CDR3 consists of 17 residues. CDR3 sequence (DNA): TGTGCCAGCAGTGACTCCTCGGGAGGGGAGGGAAATTCACCCCTCCACTTT. This gives the protein CASSDSSGGEGNSPLHF.

The chain combines TRBV5-1 with TRBJ2-5; D is undetermined. Germline values: CDR1 SGHRS, CDR2 YFSETQ. V lost 1 base and J 5 bases, leaving 12 bases between the germline ends. The CDR3 is 14 residues long. The CDR3 is CASSLTKVGETQYF. The CDR3 region has the DNA TGCGCCAGCAGCTTGACGAAGGTCGGGGAGACCCAGTACTTC.

The chain combines TRBV7-6 with TRBJ2-7; 8 bases match TRBD1. Germline-derived CDR1 and CDR2 are SGHVS and FNYEAQ. J lost 2 bases, V lost 2 bases, and 2 bases had no gene match. The CDR3 sequence is 14 residues long. The CDR3 nucleotides are TGTGCCAGCAGCTTATCACAGGGGGCCTACGAGCAGTACTTC. Protein: CASSLSQGAYEQYF.

This sequence joins TRBV4-2 and TRBJ1-4; D is possibly TRBD1 (6 bases). Per germline, CDR1 LGHNA and CDR2 YNFKEQ. The CDR3 covers 13 residues. Trimming shortened V by 3 bases and J by 8 bases, and 10 bases separated the two germline ends. CDR3 nucleotides: TGTGCCAGCAGCCAGGAGGGGGGGGAAAAACTGTTTTTT. Amino acids: CASSQEGGEKLFF.

This chain connects TRBV13 to TRBJ1-1; D call uncertain. V lost 1 base to trimming and J lost 7 bases, with 7 bases between them. This CDR3 comprises 12 residues. Germline V lookup: CDR1 PRHDT, CDR2 FYEKMQ (reference sequence). CDR3 DNA sequence: TGTGCCAGCAGCTTAGCAGGTTATGAAGCTTTCTTT. Translation: CASSLAGYEAFF. Full variable domain (outside the CDR3, taken from reference TRBV13 and TRBJ1-1): AAGVIQSPRHLIKEKRETATLKCYPIPRHDTVYWYQQGPGQDPQFLISFYEKMQSDKGSIPDRFSAQQFSDYHSELNMSSLELGDSALYFCASSLAGYEAFFGQGTRLTVV.

This chain uses TRBV7-6 with TRBJ2-3; D unresolved. Trimming shortened V by 4 bases and J by 0 bases, and 8 bases separated the two germline ends. This CDR3 is built from 14 residues. Germline V gene data show CDR1 as SGHVS and CDR2 as FNYEAQ. In DNA form, the CDR3 reads TGTGCCAGCAGCTCACCTAAGAGCACAGATACGCAGTATTTT. It encodes CASSSPKSTDTQYF. Variable domain in full (rest from reference TRBV7-6 and TRBJ2-3): GAGVSQSPRYKVTKRGQDVALRCDPISGHVSLYWYRQALGQGPEFLTYFNYEAQQDKSGLPNDRFSAERPEGSISTLTIQRTEQRDSAMYRCASSSPKSTDTQYFGPGTRLTVL.

This chain uses TRBV5-4 with TRBJ2-3; 11 nucleotides align to TRBD1. Germline CDR1 reads SGHNT; CDR2 reads YYREEE (reference sequence). J lost 7 bases, V lost 0 bases, and 7 bases had no gene match. CDR3 length equals 16 residues. The DNA for the CDR3 is TGTGCCAGCAGCTTGGGTCGGGGGACAGGGGGGTATACGCAGTATTTT. It translates to CASSLGRGTGGYTQYF. Full variable domain (remainder filled in from reference TRBV5-4 and TRBJ2-3): ETGVTQSPTHLIKTRGQQVTLRCSSQSGHNTVSWYQQALGQGPQFIFQYYREEENGRGNFPPRFSGLQFPNYSSELNVNALELDDSALYLCASSLGRGTGGYTQYFGPGTRLTVL.

The chain uses TRBV6-6 and TRBJ2-5; 9 bases are a match to TRBD1. The germline gives CDR1 MNHNY, CDR2 SVGAGI (reference sequence). With 2 bases clipped from V and 7 bases from J, the junction kept 11 bases outside the gene matches. The CDR3 loop spans 16 amino acids. CDR3 sequence reads: CASSYRDHRGQMTQYF. The CDR3 DNA reads as TGTGCCAGCAGTTACCGGGACCACAGGGGGCAGATGACCCAGTACTTC.

This chain joins TRBV19 and TRBJ1-1; D is ambiguous. Germline CDR1 and CDR2: LNHDA and SQIVND (reference sequence). The V gene lost 6 bases and the J gene lost 0 bases, with 8 bases spanning the gap. The CDR3 has 13 amino acids. DNA of the CDR3: TGTGCCAGTAGCCCCCGGGTGAACACTGAAGCTTTCTTT. This translates into CASSPRVNTEAFF.

This clone showed up just once. The chain couples TRBV5-1 to TRBJ2-5; 10 bases fit TRBD1. This CDR3 has 15 amino acids. The trim removed 0 bases at V and 4 bases at J, leaving 3 bases unmatched. The germline V gene encodes CDR1 SGHRS and CDR2 YFSETQ. The chain's CDR3 is CASSLGQGALETQYF. Written as DNA, the CDR3 is TGCGCCAGCAGCTTGGGACAGGGGGCTTTAGAGACCCAGTACTTC.

V gene TRBV11-2 combines with J gene TRBJ2-3; TRBD1 matches 8 bases. J gave up 1 base and V 5 bases, and 11 bases lay outside the gene matches. CDR3 length equals 17 residues. Germline V lookup: CDR1 SGHAT, CDR2 FQNNGV. CDR3 loop: CASSLRSPGQGTDTQYF. As DNA, the CDR3 is TGTGCCAGCAGCCTTCGTTCACCGGGACAGGGCACAGATACGCAGTATTTT. The variable domain in full, with the rest retrieved from reference TRBV11-2 and TRBJ2-3, is EAGVAQSPRYKIIEKRQSVAFWCNPISGHATLYWYQQILGQGPKLLIQFQNNGVVDDSQLPKDRFSAERLKGVDSTLKIQPAKLEDSAVYLCASSLRSPGQGTDTQYFGPGTRLTVL.

The V call is TRBV7-9, the J call TRBJ2-7, with D possibly being TRBD2 (5 bases). The V gene's germline CDR1 is SEHNR and CDR2 FQNEAQ (reference sequence). The ends were cut back, 6 bases at V and 4 bases at J, with 13 bases in the middle. The CDR3 extends over 13 amino acids. Here the CDR3 reads CASRSPGTYEQYF. In DNA form, the CDR3 reads TGTGCCAGCAGGTCCCCGGGAACGTACGAGCAGTACTTC.

V is TRBV6-6 and J is TRBJ2-2, with TRBD1 identical over 7 bases. The V segment lost 6 bases and the J segment 0 bases; nucleotides outside the gene matches: 4. In germline, CDR1 is MNHNY, CDR2 SVGAGI (reference sequence). The CDR3 runs 15 residues. CDR3 sequence: CASSPGTANTGELFF. CDR3 coding DNA: TGTGCCAGCAGCCCCGGGACAGCGAACACCGGGGAGCTGTTTTTT.

CDR3 sequence (DNA): TGTGCCAGCAGCACAGGAGTGGGGGAGACCCAGTACTTC. As protein: CASSTGVGETQYF. V usage is TRBV5-4 and J usage is TRBJ2-5, with D tentatively TRBD1 (5 bases). Germline CDR1 SGHNT, CDR2 YYREEE (reference sequence). This CDR3 contains 13 residues. Trimming stripped 4 bases from V and 5 bases from J, with 12 bases between.

The genes are TRBV5-6 and TRBJ1-2, with TRBD1 matching 9 bases. The length of the CDR3 is 14 residues. Trimming at V came to 0 bases and at J to 6 bases, leaving 3 bases not matched to a gene. The germline V gene encodes CDR1 SGHDT and CDR2 YYEEEE. The CDR3 DNA reads TGTGCCAGCAGCTTGGACAGGGGGCTTGATGGCTACACCTTC. Translating it yields CASSLDRGLDGYTF.

The sample holds one count of this clone. This chain joins TRBV9 and TRBJ1-2, with a weak D call TRBD1 (5 bases). This CDR3 is 13 amino acids long. The germline V gene encodes CDR1 SGDLS and CDR2 YYNGEE. V lost 0 bases, J lost 6 bases, and 9 bases lay in between. In nucleotides, the CDR3 is TGTGCCAGCAGCGTAGACGGGGGAGATGGCTACACCTTC. As protein: CASSVDGGDGYTF.

The genes are TRBV4-2 and TRBJ1-1; 7 bases line up with TRBD1. Per germline, CDR1 LGHNA and CDR2 YNFKEQ. The CDR3 contains 15 residues. With 1 base clipped from V and 5 bases from J, the junction kept 7 bases outside the gene matches. The CDR3 protein is CASSQGHLRGTEAFF. As DNA, the CDR3 is TGTGCCAGCAGCCAAGGGCATCTCAGGGGGACTGAAGCTTTCTTT.

The CDR3 bases are TGTGCCAGCGTAGGGATGCGCGGGGGTAGGGCAGATACGCAGTATTTT. Translation gives CASVGMRGGRADTQYF. The chain combines TRBV2 with TRBJ2-3, with 7 nucleotides matching TRBD2. Germline lookup yields CDR1 SNHLY and CDR2 FYNNEI. The V segment lost 8 bases and the J segment 4 bases; nucleotides outside the gene matches: 15. The CDR3 is 16 amino acids.

The rearrangement uses TRBV25-1 and TRBJ1-4, with D unclear. Trimming stripped 3 bases from V and 5 bases from J, with 13 bases between. This CDR3 contains 15 residues. The V gene's germline CDR1 is MGHDK and CDR2 SYGVNS. The CDR3: CASSDLPGSNEKLFF. In DNA, the CDR3 is TGTGCCAGCAGTGATCTCCCGGGTTCAAATGAAAAACTGTTTTTT.

This clone turned up a few times. The chain employs TRBV6-1 and TRBJ2-4; TRBD2 aligns across 15 bases. Unmatched junction bases numbered 6, after V lost 1 base and J lost 11 bases. The CDR3 has 16 amino acids. Germline CDR1 MNHNS, CDR2 SASEGT. As DNA, the CDR3 is TGTGCCAGCAGTGAAGTGTCCGGACTAGCGGGGGGGCTTCAGTACTTC. Its translation is CASSEVSGLAGGLQYF.

To note about this clone: The sample contains more than one DNA sequence encoding this CDR3. The V call is TRBV13, the J call TRBJ2-7, with a weak D call TRBD2 (5 bases). Germline CDR1 is PRHDT and CDR2 is FYEKMQ (reference sequence). The CDR3 totals 11 residues. Trimming took off 5 bases at V and 6 bases at J, with 8 bases between the two ends. DNA for the CDR3: TGTGCCAGCAGCCTAGCCGGCGAGCAGTACTTC. It codes for CASSLAGEQYF.

J is TRBJ2-3 and V is TRBV4-1, with TRBD2 matching over 12 bases. The V gene's germline CDR1 is MGHRA and CDR2 YSYEKL. With 3 bases clipped from V and 9 bases from J, the junction kept 7 bases outside the gene matches. The CDR3 is 15 amino acids. The CDR3, as DNA: TGCGCCAGCAGCCAGGAACCTAGCGGGGGGGCCACGCAGTATTTT. Protein product: CASSQEPSGGATQYF.

This chain uses TRBV5-4 with TRBJ2-5; 10 bases are shared with TRBD2. CDR1 and CDR2 (germline): SGHNT, YYREEE (reference sequence). Losses at the gene ends were 3 bases for V and 0 bases for J; bases not matched to a gene: 14. The CDR3 contains 19 residues. The CDR3 DNA follows: TGTGCCAGCAGCTCGAGACAGCGGGGGGGAGGCAGGTACCAAGAGACCCAGTACTTC. This gives the protein CASSSRQRGGGRYQETQYF.